This T cell receptor (beta chain) was captured in a study of glioma-infiltrating T cells. Study results and limitations: Only very few CDR3 sequences appeared in both tissue and blood. Gliomas, especially low-grade, showed above-expected tissue-blood divergence; non-neoplastic patients showed below.

The iRepertoire nested amplicon-rescue multiplex PCR amplified TCR alpha and beta CDR3s from RNA. Input was about 85-400 ng of tissue mRNA or PBMC total RNA. Each CDR3 protein is one row after TCRdb ran MiXCR on the multiplex PCR reads. The sample consists of 170,000 or so distinct CDR3 sequences, around 40% of them appearing once. There are a few counts of this clonotype. The antigen is undetermined. J lost 1 base, V lost 2 bases, and 5 bases had no gene match. Per germline, CDR1 MGHRA and CDR2 YSYEKL. This CDR3 comprises 16 residues. The source material was glioma tissue, nonneoplastic brain tissue, or PBMCs (not recorded which). The rearrangement joins TRBV4-1 to TRBJ2-3; 8 bases map to TRBD1. The clonotype originates from a human donor with low-grade glioma or glioblastoma, undergoing nonglioma brain surgery, or in good health (not recorded which). CDR3 in DNA: TGCGCCAGCAGCCAAACGACAGGGGTCGGCACAGATACGCAGTATTTT. It yields the protein CASSQTTGVGTDTQYF.